The 8 T cell receptor beta chains below all came from one sample that was sequenced in a study of shared clonotypes between healthy human individuals. Assay: immunoSEQ multiplex PCR; the TCRdb copy retains only in-frame clones and omits some. The sample records hundreds of thousands of clones, 79% being singletons. The sample was PBMCs. The receptors stem from a middle-aged woman in good health. Some clones in this sample may be carry-over from other donors' samples.

This chain connects TRBV18 to TRBJ2-7; D is uncertain. The CDR3 length is 12 residues. Germline values: CDR1 KGHSH, CDR2 LQKENI. With 5 bases removed from V and 4 bases from J, the gap between germline ends came to 9 bases. The CDR3 spells CASSSSLYEQYF. The CDR3, as DNA: TGTGCCAGCTCATCATCTCTGTACGAGCAGTACTTC. Looking up the rest from reference TRBV18 and TRBJ2-7 gives the full variable domain: NAGVMQNPRHLVRRRGQEARLRCSPMKGHSHVYWYRQLPEEGLKFMVYLQKENIIDESGMPKERFSAEFPKEGPSILRIQQVVRGDSAAYFCASSSSLYEQYFGPGTRLTVT.

The chain combines TRBV30 with TRBJ2-5, with a tentative D call TRBD1 (5 bases). With the DNA end fitting TRBJ2-7 better, the J assignment may be wrong. Germline V lookup: CDR1 GTSNPN, CDR2 SVGIG (reference sequence). This CDR3 region has 11 residues. In DNA, the CDR3 is TGTGCCTGGATGGGGCCCTACGAGCAGTACTTC. This gives the protein CAWMGPYEQYF.

The chain carries TRBV7-8 and TRBJ2-7; a possible D gene is TRBD1 (5 bases). Germline lookup yields CDR1 SGHVS and CDR2 FQNEAQ. The CDR3 sequence is 16 residues long. Trimming took 0 bases from V and 3 from J, leaving 15 bases between them. CDR3: CASSLAGTNRIYEQYF. The CDR3 coding sequence is TGTGCCAGCAGCTTAGCGGGTACGAACAGGATCTACGAGCAGTACTTC.

The CDR3 nucleotides are TGTGCCAGCAGCGACGGACAGGCGAACACTGAAGCTTTCTTT. As protein: CASSDGQANTEAFF. The chain joins TRBV9 to TRBJ1-1; 7 bases are a match to TRBD1. Germline CDR1 is SGDLS and CDR2 is YYNGEE. The CDR3 is 14 residues long. V shed 3 bases, J shed 1 base, and the junction held 3 bases outside the gene matches.

This clone was seen a handful of times. The chain carries TRBV5-6 and TRBJ1-1, with 7 bases that match TRBD1. After removal of 3 bases from V and 4 bases from J, the junction contained 12 bases not matched to a gene. The CDR3 runs to 16 residues. The germline gives CDR1 SGHDT, CDR2 YYEEEE. The DNA of the CDR3 is TGTGCCAGCAGCTCACTACGACAGGGACCGACCACTGAAGCTTTCTTT. Translating it yields CASSSLRQGPTTEAFF.

The chain combines TRBV5-1 with TRBJ1-1; D remains unclear. This CDR3 is built from 13 residues. CDR1 SGHRS and CDR2 YFSETQ come from the germline V gene. V lost 5 bases and J 4 bases, leaving 12 bases between the germline ends. CDR3 region: CASRLDPSTEAFF. For the CDR3, the DNA is TGCGCCAGCAGATTAGACCCCTCCACTGAAGCTTTCTTT.

This chain uses TRBV19 with TRBJ2-3; 9 nucleotides line up with TRBD1. This CDR3 has 15 amino acids. Germline CDR1 and CDR2: LNHDA and SQIVND (reference sequence). V was clipped by 3 bases and J by 1 base; unmatched bases: 2. CDR3 sequence: CASSIRTGGTDTQYF. The DNA of the CDR3 is TGTGCCAGTAGTATTAGGACAGGGGGCACAGATACGCAGTATTTT.

The J gene is TRBJ2-7, the V gene TRBV6-1; D may match TRBD1 or TRBD2 (6 bases each). Trimming took 6 bases from V and 11 from J, leaving 14 bases between them. The V gene's germline CDR1 is MNHNS and CDR2 SASEGT. The CDR3 covers 11 residues. The CDR3 reads CASRDSRLEYF. The CDR3 DNA sequence: TGTGCCAGCAGGGACAGCCGACTAGAGTACTTC.